This T cell receptor beta chain was captured in a study of cytomegalovirus exposure and HLA in healthy donors listed by TCRdb under 2017. For the wider study: According to an earlier analysis of several hundred of the donors, about 180 million T cells yielded approximately 120 million unique TCR beta sequences and 276 Gb of sequence data. To predict cytomegalovirus infection status, the study combined high-throughput TCR immunosequencing, statistical association of individual TCRs with disease status, and machine learning. Among some 400 genotyped donors of the cohort, an average of about 240,000 unique TCR beta nucleotide sequences was sequenced per donor, of which about 18% were non-productive. The study aimed to test whether cataloging public T cell receptors could reveal signatures of past pathogen exposure. Five DR-DQ haplotypes were treated as single units for association and clustering because of strong linkage in the cohort. The study used immunosequencing to profile the T cell repertoires of 666 subjects and linked those repertoires to cytomegalovirus serostatus. Of the roughly 400 genotyped donors, less than 90% were placed in the genetic ancestry cluster associated with self-reported Caucasian donors. An earlier analysis of a few hundred of the donors applied high-throughput TCR beta sequencing to assess whether each TCR beta V gene segment acted as functional or pseudogenic. Donor age, sex, ethnicity and CMV serostatus were collected together with the repertoire data. HLA typing included class I and class II loci at four-digit resolution. In addition to the first cohort of roughly 700 subjects, a separate validation cohort of 130 or so different subjects was used. A later analysis re-examined previously published TCR beta repertoires from several hundred donors and added high-resolution HLA genotyping to investigate patterns of TCR occurrence. Every discovery cohort repertoire had been produced on one sequencing platform. Approximately 300 gigabases of sequencing data and 70 million to 100 million unique TCR sequences made up an early release that covered approximately 700 HLA-typed donors. In a later genetic analysis, genome-wide SNP genotypes for about 55% of the roughly 700 donors were used, and that subset was treated as a discovery cohort. In the later analysis, no new phenotypic data were used to find candidate immune exposures; instead, reliance was placed on TCR beta sequences and their occurrence across donors. The number of donors typed differed by locus, with roughly 620-640 for A, B, C, DRB1 and DQB1, over 500 for DQA1, 600 to 610 for DPA1, and 400 to 490 for DPB1. Summary of the overall study and its limitations: The cohort was sequenced for TCR beta chains only, and without alpha or paired-chain data the features that could be detected were limited. HLA typing was unavailable for some donors at each locus, so association tests used only the typed subset. Correlated functional status among segregating V segments might be attributable to linkage disequilibrium, but an unknown experimental factor could not be ruled out. Immune exposure information for the cohort was limited to CMV serostatus. In a later analysis, TCR association rates were found to vary across HLA loci, with the most associated TCRs seen for DRB1 alleles and the fewest for HLA-C alleles. An association between a missense DCLRE1C variant and V-gene and J-gene trimming of TCR beta chains was found in a later genetic analysis and replicated in an independent cohort. In a later analysis, HLA-associated TCR beta chains showed more clonal expansion and lower generation probabilities than non-associated chains that were equally common. In a later analysis, most CMV-associated TCR beta chains were found to appear HLA-restricted, with HLA associations seemingly driven largely by CMV exposure. Approximately 16 rarely observed V segments, including chromosome 9 orphons, were excluded from the earlier analysis of several hundred of the donors because counts were too low. A later analysis associated about 17,000 TCR beta sequences with specific HLA alleles at a false discovery rate of 0.05. The study gave a list of 150 to 200 TCR beta chains associated with cytomegalovirus. A further reported finding was that TCR beta sequences accurately predicted the HLA-A and HLA-B alleles for most subjects in the first cohort. Several of the top co-occurrence clusters appeared to be linked to parvovirus B19, influenza, CMV and Epstein-Barr virus, according to a later analysis. An earlier analysis of approximately 570 of the donors showed that most TCR beta V segments appeared in productive rearrangements either about 87% or about 30% of the time, which broadly matched IMGT annotations. Most TCR sequences were seen in very few donors, while some public TCRs were found in many individuals. In vitro tests confirmed that a few of the cytomegalovirus-associated TCR beta chains recognize cytomegalovirus antigens. The presence/absence analyses assumed that sequencing depth was roughly uniform across donors, and that assumption may not be true. A later genetic analysis reported fewer N-insertions in productive TCRs among donors in an Asian-associated ancestry cluster than the roughly 640-donor mean. In both the original and validation cohorts, the classifier was reported to diagnose cytomegalovirus status with high specificity and sensitivity. Strong co-occurrence of HLA alleles, especially DR and DQ, made assigning TCR associations to individual alleles difficult. The sequencing pipeline was judged likely to have produced a cluster of highly shared sequence variants as a technical artifact. The authors suggested that the approach could potentially be generalized to other disease states and immunological phenotypes.

The library was prepared using the immunoSEQ multiplex PCR assay. A mixture of 60 forward primers for TCR Vbeta segments and 13 reverse primers for TCR Jbeta segments was used in the multiplex PCR. The CDR3 region of rearranged TCR beta genes was amplified from genomic DNA by a multiplex PCR assay. The amplified TCR beta libraries were sequenced on the Illumina HiSeq System as 87-base-pair reads. The authors' pipeline ran thus. A later analysis counted about 82 million unique TCR beta chains across the 550 to 800 repertoires, and roughly 9.9 million of these chains were shared by at least two donors. Raw reads were error-corrected and collapsed into unique sequences by a nearest-neighbor algorithm in which closely related sequences were merged to remove PCR and sequencing errors. V, D and J gene segments were assigned by aligning CDR3 sequences to IMGT reference sequences. Each retained sequence needed at least a six-nucleotide match to both a V gene segment and a J gene segment. A rearrangement was called productive if the CDR3 had no stop codons and remained in frame with V and J, and every other rearrangement was called non-productive. Following IMGT convention, CDR3 was defined as the stretch from the second conserved V-encoded cysteine to the conserved J-encoded phenylalanine. Sequences without an unambiguous match to a single V gene segment were excluded from the earlier analysis of a few hundred of the donors. An earlier analysis of approximately 590 of the donors called V segments functional above 56.7% productive rearrangements and segregating when the between-donor standard deviation exceeded 5%. A statistical classification framework was built to diagnose cytomegalovirus status from the catalog of TCR beta chain sequences. In a later analysis, V and J genes were assigned by comparing TCR nucleotide sequences against IMGT/GENE-DB human TR gene sequences. In a later analysis, CDR3 sequences and most-parsimonious VDJ recombination scenarios were assigned using the TCRdist pipeline. In a later analysis, each TCR beta chain was defined by its CDR3 amino acid sequence together with its V-gene family, and reads without a unique V-gene family were excluded. As a way to deal with suspected cross-contamination and a sequencing artifact, a later analysis dropped under 600 nucleotide sequences that were highly shared and had low generation probability. In a later analysis, a clonal expansion index was calculated for each public chain from normalized within-repertoire ranks of inferred template counts. Generation probabilities in a later analysis came from a VDJ recombination model fitted to out-of-frame rearrangements, and those results were checked against IGoR. In a later analysis, TCR-TCR, TCR-HLA and TCR-CMV co-occurrence was scored with hypergeometric tests, and a repertoire-size bias correction was applied to TCR pairs. In a later analysis, false discovery rates were estimated by permuting HLA or CMV assignments 20 times. In a later analysis, co-occurring TCRs were grouped using DBSCAN, and TCRdist sequence similarity was added for clustering within HLA-allele-positive subsets. For co-occurrence clustering, repertoires with fewer than 30,000 or more than 120,000 public chains were excluded, along with about five repertoires with anomalous nucleotide sharing. TCRdb mirrors the immuneACCESS table, restricted to in-frame sequences. Some clones are absent from its copies; in checked studies, under half trace to an unresolved V gene, and the reason for the others is unknown. V, J and clone size reflect that table, while D and trimming were determined from the DNA. A total of 140,000 or so clones appear in this sample, about 82% of them only once. The ten largest clones capture more than 3.5% of the sample.

Note on this clone: No antigen is known for it. Base-call qualities are not available, and no considerably larger clone is one nucleotide away.

In total, approximately 700 healthy bone marrow donors made up the cohort. Cohort members were all nominally healthy when sampled, although unrecorded immune exposures were likely present. The donor was CMV seropositive and was included in the group of some 290 seropositive cohort members. Each donor provided a peripheral blood sample, and peripheral blood mononuclear cells were used for TCR beta sequencing. The Qiagen DNeasy Blood Extraction Kit was used to extract genomic DNA from the blood cell samples. Sequencing used PBMCs. This receptor was obtained from a woman in her 40s in good health and CMV-seropositive.

In nucleotide form, the sequence is TGTGCCAGCAGTCCCCACAGGGGAAATAGCAATCAGCCCCAGCATTTT. It specifies CASSPHRGNSNQPQHF. The rearrangement joined TRBV27 to TRBJ1-5, with TRBD1 matching 7 junction bases. The CDR3 has 16 amino acids, counting the end cysteine and phenylalanine. Just the 48-base CDR3 DNA is kept, in frame starting at base 1. Via the germline V gene (reference sequence), CDR1 is MNHEY and CDR2 SMNVEV. The junction shows trimming of 5 bases on V and 0 bases on J, and the gene matches do not reach 7 bases of it.